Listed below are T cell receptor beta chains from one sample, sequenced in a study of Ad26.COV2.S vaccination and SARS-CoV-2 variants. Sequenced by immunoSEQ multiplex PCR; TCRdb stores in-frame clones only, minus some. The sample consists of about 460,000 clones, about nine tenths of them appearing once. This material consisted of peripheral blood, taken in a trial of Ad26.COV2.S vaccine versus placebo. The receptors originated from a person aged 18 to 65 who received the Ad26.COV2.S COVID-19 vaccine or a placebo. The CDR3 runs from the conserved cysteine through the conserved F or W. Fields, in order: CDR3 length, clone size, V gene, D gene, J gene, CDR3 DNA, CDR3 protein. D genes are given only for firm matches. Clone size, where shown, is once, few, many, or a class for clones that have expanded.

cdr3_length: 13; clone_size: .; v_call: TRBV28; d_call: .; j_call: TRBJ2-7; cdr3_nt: TGTGCCAGCAGTTTAACAGGTCTCTACGAGCAGTACTTC; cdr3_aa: CASSLTGLYEQYF
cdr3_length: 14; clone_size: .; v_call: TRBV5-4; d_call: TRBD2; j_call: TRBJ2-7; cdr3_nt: TGTGCCAGCAGCTGGGGGAGCGGGGGCTACGAGCAGTACTTC; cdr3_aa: CASSWGSGGYEQYF
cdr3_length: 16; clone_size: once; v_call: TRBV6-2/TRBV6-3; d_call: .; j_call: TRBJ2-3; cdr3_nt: TGTGCCAGCAGTTACTCGTCTTCCCCCAGCACAGATACGCAGTATTTT; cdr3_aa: CASSYSSSPSTDTQYF
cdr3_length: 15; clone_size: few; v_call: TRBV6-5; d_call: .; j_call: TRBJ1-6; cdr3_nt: TGTGCCAGCAGTTACTCGAAAGGGGCTAATTCACCCCTCCACTTT; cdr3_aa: CASSYSKGANSPLHF
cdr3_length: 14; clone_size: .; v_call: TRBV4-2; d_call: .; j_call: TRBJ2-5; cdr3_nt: TGTGCCAGCAGCCAAGATTGGGTCCAAGAGACCCAGTACTTC; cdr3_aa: CASSQDWVQETQYF
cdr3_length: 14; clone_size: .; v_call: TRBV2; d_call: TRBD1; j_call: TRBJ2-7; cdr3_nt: TGTGCCAGCAGGGGCAGGGGGCTGACCTACGAGCAGTACTTC; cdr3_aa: CASRGRGLTYEQYF
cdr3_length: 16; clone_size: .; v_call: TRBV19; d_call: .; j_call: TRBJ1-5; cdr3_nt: TGTGCCAGTAGTATAGTCTCGACAGGAGGCAATCAGCCCCAGCATTTT; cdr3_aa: CASSIVSTGGNQPQHF
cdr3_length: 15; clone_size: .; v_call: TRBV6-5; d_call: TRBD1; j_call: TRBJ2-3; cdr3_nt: TGTGCCAGCACCGACAGGGGACAAGACACAGATACGCAGTATTTT; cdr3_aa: CASTDRGQDTDTQYF
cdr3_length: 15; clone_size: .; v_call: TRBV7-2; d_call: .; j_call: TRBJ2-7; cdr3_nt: TGTGCCAGCAGCCTACAGGGAGGGGTCTCCTACGAGCAGTACTTC; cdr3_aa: CASSLQGGVSYEQYF
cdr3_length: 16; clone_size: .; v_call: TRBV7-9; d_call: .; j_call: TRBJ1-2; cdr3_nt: TGTGCCAGCAGCATACCCCCGTTGGCGCCCTACTATGGCTACACCTTC; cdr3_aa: CASSIPPLAPYYGYTF
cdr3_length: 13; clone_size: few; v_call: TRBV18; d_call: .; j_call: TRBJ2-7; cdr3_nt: TGTGCCAGCTCACCAGGGCCCACCTACGAGCAGTACTTC; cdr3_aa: CASSPGPTYEQYF
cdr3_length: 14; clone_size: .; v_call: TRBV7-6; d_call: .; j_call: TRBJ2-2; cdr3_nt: TGTGCCAGCAGCTTAACACAGGCGACCGGGGAGCTGTTTTTT; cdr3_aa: CASSLTQATGELFF
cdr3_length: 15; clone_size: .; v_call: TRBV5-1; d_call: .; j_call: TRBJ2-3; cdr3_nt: TGCGCCAGCAAGAAAGCCGGGTCGATCACAGATACGCAGTATTTT; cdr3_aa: CASKKAGSITDTQYF
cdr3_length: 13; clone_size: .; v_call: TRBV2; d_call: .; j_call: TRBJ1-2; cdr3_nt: TGTGCCAGCAAAATCCAGGGCGACTATGGCTACACCTTC; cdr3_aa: CASKIQGDYGYTF
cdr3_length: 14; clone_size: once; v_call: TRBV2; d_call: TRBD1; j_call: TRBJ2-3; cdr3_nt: TGTGCCAGCCTAACCGGGACAGGGCCAGATACGCAGTATTTT; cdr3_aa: CASLTGTGPDTQYF
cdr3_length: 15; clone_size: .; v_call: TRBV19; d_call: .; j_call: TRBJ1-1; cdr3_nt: TGTGCCAGTAGTATTCTGGACAAACTGAGCACTGAAGCTTTCTTT; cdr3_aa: CASSILDKLSTEAFF
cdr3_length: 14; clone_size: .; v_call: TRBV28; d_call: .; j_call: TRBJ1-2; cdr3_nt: TGTGCCAGCAGTGGGGAGGGGGGCGTCTATGGCTACACCTTC; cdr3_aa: CASSGEGGVYGYTF
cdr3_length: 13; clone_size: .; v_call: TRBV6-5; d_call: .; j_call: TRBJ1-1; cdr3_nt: TGTGCCAGCACCAAAAGGGCTCGGACTGAAGCTTTCTTT; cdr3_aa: CASTKRARTEAFF
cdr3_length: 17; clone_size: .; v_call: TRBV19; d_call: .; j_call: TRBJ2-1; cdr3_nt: TGTGCCAGTAGTGCCGCACTTGTAACAAACTCCTACAATGAGCAGTTCTTC; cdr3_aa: CASSAALVTNSYNEQFF
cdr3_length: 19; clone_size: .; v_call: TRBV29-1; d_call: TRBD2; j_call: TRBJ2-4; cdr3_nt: TGCAGCGTTGTTCAGGCTAGCGGGAGTCGAGAGGCTAAGGAAAACATTCAGTACTTC; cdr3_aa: CSVVQASGSREAKENIQYF
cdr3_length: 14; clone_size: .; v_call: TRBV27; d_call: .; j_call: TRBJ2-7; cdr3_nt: TGTGCCAGCAGGCGGGACGGGAGCTCCTACGAGCAGTACTTC; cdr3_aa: CASRRDGSSYEQYF
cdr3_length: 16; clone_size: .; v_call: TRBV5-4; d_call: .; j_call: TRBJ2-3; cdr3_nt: TGTGCCAGCAGCTTGACTGTTGCGGGGATCTCAGATACGCAGTATTTT; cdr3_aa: CASSLTVAGISDTQYF
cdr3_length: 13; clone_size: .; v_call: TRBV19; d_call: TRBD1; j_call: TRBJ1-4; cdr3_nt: TGTGCCAGTAGTGGACAGGGGATGGAAAAACTGTTTTTT; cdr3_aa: CASSGQGMEKLFF
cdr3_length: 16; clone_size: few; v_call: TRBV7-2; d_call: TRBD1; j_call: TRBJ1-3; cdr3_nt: TGTGCCAGCAGCTTAGAGGAAGGGGGCACTGGAAACACCATATATTTT; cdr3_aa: CASSLEEGGTGNTIYF
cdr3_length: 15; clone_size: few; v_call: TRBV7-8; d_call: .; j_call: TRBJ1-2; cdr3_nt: TGTGCCAGCAGCTTAAGTATAGGACAGTCCTATGGCTACACCTTC; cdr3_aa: CASSLSIGQSYGYTF
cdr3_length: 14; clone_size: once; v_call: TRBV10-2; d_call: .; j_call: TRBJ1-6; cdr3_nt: TGCGCCAGCATCAACTCAGGGATCTCTTCACCCCTCCACTTT; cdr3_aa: CASINSGISSPLHF
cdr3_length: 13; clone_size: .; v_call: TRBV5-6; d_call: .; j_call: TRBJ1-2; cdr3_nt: TGTGCCAGCACCTTACAGGGCGACTATGGCTACACCTTC; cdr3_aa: CASTLQGDYGYTF
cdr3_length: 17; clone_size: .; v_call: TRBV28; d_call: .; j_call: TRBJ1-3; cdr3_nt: TGTGCCAGCAGTTTATTTCTGGTAGGGGACTCTGGAAACACCATATATTTT; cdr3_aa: CASSLFLVGDSGNTIYF
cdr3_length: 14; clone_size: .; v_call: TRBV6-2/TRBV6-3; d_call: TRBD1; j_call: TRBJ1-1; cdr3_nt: TGTGCCAGCAGTTACCAGGGGGCGAACACTGAAGCTTTCTTT; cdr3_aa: CASSYQGANTEAFF
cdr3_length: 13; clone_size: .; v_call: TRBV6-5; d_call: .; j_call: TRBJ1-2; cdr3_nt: TGTGCCAGCAGTTACTGGCAGGGCAAGGGCTACACCTTC; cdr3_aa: CASSYWQGKGYTF
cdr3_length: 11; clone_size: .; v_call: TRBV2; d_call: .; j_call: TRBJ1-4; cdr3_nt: TGTGCCAGCAGGGGTGGCGAAAAACTGTTTTTT; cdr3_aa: CASRGGEKLFF
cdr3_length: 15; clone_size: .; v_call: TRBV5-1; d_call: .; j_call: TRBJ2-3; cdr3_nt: TGCGCCAGCAGAGCCCTAGTGTCTAGCACAGATACGCAGTATTTT; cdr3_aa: CASRALVSSTDTQYF
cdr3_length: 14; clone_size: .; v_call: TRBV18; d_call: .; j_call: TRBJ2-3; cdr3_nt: TGTGCCAGCTCACCACTTGGCCAGCCAGATACGCAGTATTTT; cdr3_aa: CASSPLGQPDTQYF
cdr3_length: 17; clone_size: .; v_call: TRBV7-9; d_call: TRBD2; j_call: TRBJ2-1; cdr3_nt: TGTGCCAGCAGCTTTGTTCTCGCTAGCGGACATCATCATGAGCAGTTCTTC; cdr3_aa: CASSFVLASGHHHEQFF
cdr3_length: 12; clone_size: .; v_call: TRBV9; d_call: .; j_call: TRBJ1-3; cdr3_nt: TGTGCCAGCAGCGTACCTGGAAACACCATATATTTT; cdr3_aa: CASSVPGNTIYF